This is a list of T cell receptor beta chains from one sample in a study of Ad26.COV2.S vaccination and SARS-CoV-2 variants. Assay: immunoSEQ multiplex PCR; the TCRdb copy retains only in-frame clones and omits some. The sample gives around 320,000 clones, about 82% of which show up once; roughly 2.1% is in the top ten. This sample comprised peripheral blood, obtained in a trial of Ad26.COV2.S vaccine versus placebo. The receptors shown here come from a person between 18 and 65 years old who received the Ad26.COV2.S COVID-19 vaccine or a placebo. Both conserved end residues are part of each CDR3. D genes are given only for firm matches. Clone size appears in some rows only: once, few, many, or a class for an expanded clone.

clone_size	v_call	d_call	j_call	cdr3_nt	cdr3_aa
NA	TRBV27	TRBD1	TRBJ1-1	TGTGCCAGCAGTTCCCCAGGGGGCACTGAAGCTTTCTTT	CASSSPGGTEAFF
NA	TRBV15	NA	TRBJ2-5	TGTGCCACCAGCAGAGATCCGGGGGAGACCCAGTACTTC	CATSRDPGETQYF
NA	TRBV19	NA	TRBJ1-6	TGTGCCAGTAGTATTGCCAGGATGGAGTCACCCCTCCACTTT	CASSIARMESPLHF
NA	TRBV7-2	NA	TRBJ1-2	TGTGCCAGCAGCTCCCGGGCGGATGGCTACACCTTC	CASSSRADGYTF
NA	TRBV6-5	TRBD1	TRBJ2-1	TGTGCCAGCAGTTACCCTGGGACAGTAGACAATGAGCAGTTCTTC	CASSYPGTVDNEQFF
NA	TRBV30	NA	TRBJ1-5	TGTGCCTGGAGCGCCGACAGGACAAATCAGCCCCAGCATTTT	CAWSADRTNQPQHF
NA	TRBV19	NA	TRBJ2-3	TGTGCCAGTAGTATACAACACAGGGTTCGCACAGATACGCAGTATTTT	CASSIQHRVRTDTQYF
few	TRBV25-1	TRBD2	TRBJ2-7	TGTGCCAGCACCGGACTAGCGGCCTACGAGCAGTACTTC	CASTGLAAYEQYF
NA	TRBV6-5	NA	TRBJ2-7	TGTGCCAGCAGTTACTCGGGCTCCTCCCCCTTCTACGAGCAGTACTTC	CASSYSGSSPFYEQYF
NA	TRBV3-1/TRBV3-2	TRBD2	TRBJ2-1	TGTGCCAGCAGCCAAAAGAGCGCGGGGGAATCACAGTTCTTC	CASSQKSAGESQFF
NA	TRBV10-3	NA	TRBJ1-2	TGTGCCATCAGAACCTCCGGGGGCTGGGACTATGGCTACACCTTC	CAIRTSGGWDYGYTF
NA	TRBV10-3	NA	TRBJ2-7	TGTGCCATCAGTGATCCCGGGTCCTACGAGCAGTACTTC	CAISDPGSYEQYF
NA	TRBV18	NA	TRBJ2-5	TGTGCCAGCTCACCCCTTAGGACAGCGCAAGAGACCCAGTACTTC	CASSPLRTAQETQYF
NA	TRBV27	NA	TRBJ1-2	TGTGCCAGCAGCCTCCTTGCAGGGAGATATAACTATGGCTACACCTTC	CASSLLAGRYNYGYTF
NA	TRBV28	TRBD1	TRBJ2-7	TGTGCCAGCGGCGGAGACAGGGCTCGCGAGCAGTACTTC	CASGGDRAREQYF
NA	TRBV6-6	TRBD1	TRBJ1-1	TGTGCCAGCAGTGGACGGGACAGGGGGACTACTGAAGCTTTCTTT	CASSGRDRGTTEAFF
NA	TRBV19	NA	TRBJ2-2	TGTGCCAGTAGTCTGGAGGGGAACACCGGGGAGCTGTTTTTT	CASSLEGNTGELFF
NA	TRBV6-5	TRBD2	TRBJ2-7	TGTGCCAGCGGGGGGGTCCGGCAGTACGAGCAGTACTTC	CASGGVRQYEQYF
NA	TRBV5-4	NA	TRBJ1-2	TGTGCCAGCAGCTTGAGGGGGGTAACGGATGGCTACACCTTC	CASSLRGVTDGYTF
NA	TRBV30	NA	TRBJ2-7	TGTGCCTGGAGTCGACAGAGGGACGAGCAGTACTTC	CAWSRQRDEQYF
NA	TRBV10-3	NA	TRBJ1-4	TGTGCCATCAACAACAGGATTAATGAAAAACTGTTTTTT	CAINNRINEKLFF
NA	TRBV9	NA	TRBJ1-2	TGTGCCAGCAGCGTAGAGGCAGTCGCCGAGTATGGCTACACCTTC	CASSVEAVAEYGYTF
NA	TRBV7-2	NA	TRBJ1-4	TGTGCCAGCAGCTGGAGGGCGAATGGAGGTCTGTTTTTT	CASSWRANGGLFF